This T cell receptor (beta chain) was documented in a study of blood T cells in healthy people across ages. Concerning this clonotype itself: The target antigen is unknown.

A second roughly 7 to 11 cycle PCR used barcoded and J-beta primers. Researchers report that a template-switch adaptor with 12 random nucleotides tagged each cDNA molecule. TCRdb redid the calling of the 5' RACE reads with MiXCR, one entry per CDR3 protein. In the table there are 1.2 million to 1.5 million distinct CDR3 sequences, roughly 40% of which are singletons. Study observations and caveats: The percentage of naive T cells correlated strongly with TCR beta diversity. Higher diversity, along with more naive CD4+ cells, distinguished long-lived donors from aged donors.

This sequence was found in a young woman in good health. The sample taken for sequencing was blood.

The CDR3 protein is CASSKTSGRASIRNEQFF. In nucleotides, the CDR3 is TGTGCCAGCAGCAAGACTAGCGGGAGGGCATCAATCAGGAATGAGCAGTTCTTC. J is TRBJ2-1 and V is TRBV21-1; the table names TRBD2, a call not compared with the DNA. TRBV21-1 is described as a pseudogene. The CDR3 extends over 18 amino acids.